This passage covers 26 T cell receptor beta chains from one sample sequenced in a study of blood T cell repertoires in COVID-19. The data were produced by immunoSEQ multiplex PCR, yet TCRdb's version contains in-frame clones alone and is incomplete. This table holds fewer than 150,000 clones, less than 85% found once. Sequencing was carried out using peripheral blood. The receptors stem from a woman older than 75 in a cohort sampled during active or convalescent COVID-19.

This clone appeared once. The rearrangement links TRBV19 to TRBJ1-5; 9 positions match TRBD1. From germline, CDR1 is LNHDA and CDR2 SQIVND (reference sequence). CDR3 length: 17 residues. The ends lost 3 bases at V and 0 bases at J; junction bases unmatched: 6. CDR3 sequence reads: CASSMVTGGYSNQPQHF. The DNA of the CDR3 is TGTGCCAGTAGTATGGTGACAGGGGGATATAGCAATCAGCCCCAGCATTTT.

The rearrangement uses TRBV11-2 and TRBJ2-2; D unclear. There are 14 residues in the CDR3. The V end lost 0 bases, the J end lost 3 bases, and 5 bases lay between the germline ends. The germline V gene encodes CDR1 SGHAT and CDR2 FQNNGV. The CDR3 sequence: CASSLESDTGELFF. CDR3 in DNA: TGTGCCAGCAGCTTAGAGTCTGACACCGGGGAGCTGTTTTTT.

The chain is built from TRBV19 and TRBJ1-4; TRBD1 agrees at 9 bases. Germline assignment: CDR1 LNHDA and CDR2 SQIVND (reference sequence). V lost 6 bases and J lost 8; bases outside the gene matches: 7. CDR3 length: 14 amino acids. The CDR3 DNA follows: TGTGCCAGTAGACTTCGACAGGGGGAGGAAAAACTGTTTTTT. Amino acids: CASRLRQGEEKLFF.

This chain links TRBV6-5 with TRBJ1-3, with D possibly TRBD1 on 5 matching bases. The V gene's germline CDR1 is MNHEY and CDR2 SVGAGI. Trimming cost V 7 bases and J 4 bases, with 11 bases left between them. The length of the CDR3 is 13 residues. The CDR3 sequence is CASTRAWGNTIYF. CDR3 nucleotide sequence: TGTGCCAGCACCAGGGCTTGGGGAAACACCATATATTTT.

The gene calls are TRBV9 and TRBJ2-5; possible D gene TRBD2, 5 bases. V was pared by 0 bases and J by 2 bases, with 14 bases between. The CDR3 is 16 residues long. Germline V gene data show CDR1 as SGDLS and CDR2 as YYNGEE. This CDR3 is CASSVEDGELQETQYF. As DNA, the CDR3 is TGTGCCAGCAGCGTAGAGGACGGGGAACTGCAAGAGACCCAGTACTTC.

The V call is TRBV7-9, the J call TRBJ2-2; D is unclear. Germline V gives CDR1 SEHNR, CDR2 FQNEAQ (reference sequence). The CDR3 is 13 amino acids. V lost 6 bases and J 2 bases, leaving 7 bases between the germline ends. The CDR3 is CASRRYNTGELFF. CDR3 DNA sequence: TGTGCCAGCAGGCGATACAACACCGGGGAGCTGTTTTTT.

The CDR3 loop reads CASSLGGQGGKRVFF. The CDR3 DNA is TGTGCCAGCAGTTTAGGGGGACAGGGGGGGAAAAGGGTGTTTTTT. The chain couples TRBV28 to TRBJ1-4, with TRBD1 identical over 11 bases. The CDR3 is 15 amino acids. CDR1 is MDHEN and CDR2 is SYDVKM in the germline V gene. V was pared by 2 bases and J by 15 bases, with 11 bases of the junction left unmatched.

The rearrangement links TRBV11-3 to TRBJ1-4; D is possibly TRBD1 (5 bases). V lost 4 bases to trimming and J lost 0 bases, with 18 bases between them. This CDR3 is built from 18 residues. The germline gives CDR1 SGHNT, CDR2 YENEEA. CDR3 sequence: CASSWSREFLTTNEKLFF. The CDR3 DNA follows: TGTGCCAGCAGCTGGTCCAGGGAATTCTTAACAACTAATGAAAAACTGTTTTTT. Full variable domain (outside the CDR3, taken from reference TRBV11-3 and TRBJ1-4): EAGVVQSPRYKIIEKKQPVAFWCNPISGHNTLYWYLQNLGQGPELLIRYENEEAVDDSQLPKDRFSAERLKGVDSTLKIQPAELGDSAVYLCASSWSREFLTTNEKLFFGSGTQLSVL.

The chain has TRBV18 and TRBJ2-7, with 9 nucleotides matching TRBD1. The CDR3 spans 14 residues. The germline CDR1 and CDR2 sequences are KGHSH and LQKENI. The trim removed 2 bases at V and 3 bases at J, leaving 2 bases unmatched. CDR3 region: CASSPRQGDYEQYF. CDR3 in DNA: TGTGCCAGCTCACCAAGACAGGGGGACTACGAGCAGTACTTC.

V usage is TRBV2 and J usage is TRBJ1-5; tentative D call: TRBD1 (6 bases). Trimming removed 6 bases at V and 0 bases at J, with 12 bases between. The CDR3 loop spans 15 amino acids. CDR1 SNHLY and CDR2 FYNNEI come from the germline V gene. For the CDR3, the DNA is TGTGCCAGCAGGAACGGACAGAATAGCAATCAGCCCCAGCATTTT. Amino acids: CASRNGQNSNQPQHF.

The CDR3 region has the DNA TGCGCCAGCAGCTTGTCCGGGAGGGGTGAAAAACTGTTTTTT. Its protein product is CASSLSGRGEKLFF. The genes are TRBV5-1 and TRBJ1-4; D might be TRBD1 (5 bases). V shed 1 base and J shed 7 bases, with 11 bases lying between them. CDR1 is SGHRS, CDR2 YFSETQ, per germline. The CDR3 length is 14 residues.

The V and J genes are TRBV5-6 and TRBJ2-1; D is undetermined. V was pared by 1 base and J by 6 bases, with 5 bases between. Looked up from germline, CDR1 is SGHDT and CDR2 is YYEEEE. CDR3 length: 12 residues. DNA for the CDR3: TGTGCCAGCAGCTTGCTGTTCAATGAGCAGTTCTTC. It translates to CASSLLFNEQFF.

The chain recombines TRBV9 with TRBJ2-1; D gene uncertain. This CDR3 contains 13 residues. Trimming took 4 bases from V and 4 from J, leaving 9 bases between them. Germline CDR1 SGDLS, CDR2 YYNGEE. The CDR3 loop reads CASSSRDYNEQFF. The CDR3 nucleotides read TGTGCCAGCAGCTCAAGAGATTACAATGAGCAGTTCTTC. The entire variable domain, with the rest obtained from reference TRBV9 and TRBJ2-1, is as follows: DSGVTQTPKHLITATGQRVTLRCSPRSGDLSVYWYQQSLDQGLQFLIQYYNGEERAKGNILERFSAQQFPDLHSELNLSSLELGDSALYFCASSSRDYNEQFFGPGTRLTVL.

The chain is built from TRBV6-2 or TRBV6-3 and TRBJ1-5; 7 nucleotides match TRBD1. CDR1 is MNHEY and CDR2 is SVGEGT in the germline V gene. The V and J ends lost 6 bases and 2 bases, in that order; junction bases with no gene match: 7. CDR3 length equals 15 residues. CDR3 coding DNA: TGTGCCAGCAGCCTAGGGGGGACAGGCAATCAGCCCCAGCATTTT. Residues: CASSLGGTGNQPQHF.

V and J are TRBV2 and TRBJ1-2; D possibly corresponds to TRBD1 (6 bases). Germline CDR1 reads SNHLY; CDR2 reads FYNNEI. The CDR3 length is 13 residues. V dropped 6 bases and J dropped 8 bases, with 16 bases sitting between them. This CDR3 is CASRETGTWGYTF. DNA for the CDR3: TGTGCCAGCAGGGAAACAGGGACCTGGGGCTACACCTTC.

The V and J genes are TRBV18 and TRBJ1-2, with D possibly TRBD1 on 6 matching bases. CDR1 is KGHSH, CDR2 LQKENI, per germline. The CDR3 covers 14 residues. The V and J ends lost 5 bases and 3 bases respectively, with 13 bases between them. This CDR3 reads CASSSDRTHYGYTF. DNA of the CDR3: TGTGCCAGCTCATCAGACAGGACCCACTATGGCTACACCTTC.

This clone was picked up one time. The chain employs TRBV7-6 and TRBJ2-5; TRBD2 agrees at 10 bases. The CDR3 sequence is 14 residues long. The V gene end was trimmed by 5 bases and the J gene end by 5 bases; junction bases not matched to a gene: 5. The germline gives CDR1 SGHVS, CDR2 FNYEAQ. The chain's CDR3 is CASSPSGLAETQYF. CDR3 in DNA: TGTGCCAGCAGCCCGTCGGGACTAGCGGAGACCCAGTACTTC.

This clone occurred a few times. This chain links TRBV14 with TRBJ1-1; D not resolved. Germline lookup yields CDR1 SGHDN and CDR2 FVKESK. CDR3 size: 15 residues. Trimming shortened V by 0 bases and J by 1 base, and 9 bases separated the two germline ends. The CDR3 coding sequence is TGTGCCAGCAGCCAAGATTTGGCCGCGAACACTGAAGCTTTCTTT. It specifies CASSQDLAANTEAFF. Drawing the rest from reference TRBV14 and TRBJ1-1, the complete variable domain is EAGVTQFPSHSVIEKGQTVTLRCDPISGHDNLYWYRRVMGKEIKFLLHFVKESKQDESGMPNNRFLAERTGGTYSTLKVQPAELEDSGVYFCASSQDLAANTEAFFGQGTRLTVV.

The chain uses TRBV6-5 and TRBJ2-7; D is unclear. The CDR3 has 15 amino acids. V gave up 7 bases and J gave up 0 bases, with 16 bases separating them. CDR1 and CDR2 (germline): MNHEY, SVGAGI. The CDR3 spells CASTQLATDSYEQYV. DNA of the CDR3: TGTGCCAGCACTCAGTTAGCAACCGACTCCTACGAGCAGTACGTC.

This rearrangement joins TRBV5-6 to TRBJ2-7, with D perhaps TRBD2 (6 bases). The CDR3 contains 14 residues. Trimming left V 0 bases short and J 5 bases short, with 12 bases between. The V gene's germline CDR1 is SGHDT and CDR2 YYEEEE. CDR3 sequence (DNA): TGTGCCAGCAGCTTGGCCGCGGGGTACGACGAGCAGTACGTC. Encoded protein: CASSLAAGYDEQYV.

This clone was counted between two and nine times. The chain uses TRBV5-1 and TRBJ1-2; 10 nucleotides agree with TRBD1. The germline V gene has CDR1 SGHRS and CDR2 YFSETQ. Trimming removed 3 bases from V and 5 bases from J; junction bases left unmatched: 1. This CDR3 has 13 residues. CDR3 DNA: TGCGCCAGCAGCTCGGGACAGGGGTATGGCTACACCTTC. It encodes CASSSGQGYGYTF.

The chain has TRBV5-1 and TRBJ2-7, with 13 bases fitting TRBD2. Trimming at V came to 2 bases and at J to 7 bases, leaving 6 bases not matched to a gene. Looked up from germline, CDR1 is SGHRS and CDR2 is YFSETQ. The CDR3 length is 15 residues. The CDR3 loop reads CASSFTSGGAQEQYF. Here the CDR3 DNA reads TGCGCCAGCAGCTTTACTAGCGGGGGGGCTCAAGAGCAGTACTTC.

The V gene is TRBV9, the J gene TRBJ1-6; D not certain. The length of the CDR3 is 13 residues. V lost 4 bases, J lost 6 bases, and 8 bases lay in between. Germline V lookup: CDR1 SGDLS, CDR2 YYNGEE. CDR3 sequence: CASSQTVNSPLHF. CDR3 DNA: TGTGCCAGCAGCCAAACTGTTAATTCACCCCTCCACTTT. Together with reference TRBV9 and TRBJ1-6, the CDR3 gives the full variable domain: DSGVTQTPKHLITATGQRVTLRCSPRSGDLSVYWYQQSLDQGLQFLIQYYNGEERAKGNILERFSAQQFPDLHSELNLSSLELGDSALYFCASSQTVNSPLHFGNGTRLTVT.

The chain couples TRBV7-9 to TRBJ2-1, with 7 bases lining up with TRBD1. CDR1 and CDR2 from the germline V gene are SEHNR and FQNEAQ (reference sequence). This CDR3 spans 17 amino acids. With 3 bases clipped from V and 4 bases from J, the junction kept 12 bases outside the gene matches. The CDR3 DNA is TGTGCCAGCAGCTTTAAACAGGGGTTCGGATTTTACAATGAGCAGTTCTTC. Translating gives CASSFKQGFGFYNEQFF.

This chain connects TRBV5-1 to TRBJ1-1, with a weak D call TRBD1 (5 bases). The CDR3 sequence is 17 residues long. Germline V lookup: CDR1 SGHRS, CDR2 YFSETQ. V was cut by 4 bases and J by 0 bases, with 19 bases left in between. The CDR3: CASSLRQIRAVNTEAFF. The CDR3 coding sequence is TGCGCCAGCAGCCTAAGACAGATTAGAGCTGTGAACACTGAAGCTTTCTTT.

The rearrangement uses TRBV25-1 and TRBJ1-1; D is ambiguous. The CDR3 runs 16 residues. In germline, CDR1 is MGHDK, CDR2 SYGVNS. Trimming left V 2 bases short and J 0 bases short, with 13 bases between. CDR3 in DNA: TGTGCCAGCAGTGAAGCGGGGTTCTCCATGAACACTGAAGCTTTCTTT. Its protein product is CASSEAGFSMNTEAFF.